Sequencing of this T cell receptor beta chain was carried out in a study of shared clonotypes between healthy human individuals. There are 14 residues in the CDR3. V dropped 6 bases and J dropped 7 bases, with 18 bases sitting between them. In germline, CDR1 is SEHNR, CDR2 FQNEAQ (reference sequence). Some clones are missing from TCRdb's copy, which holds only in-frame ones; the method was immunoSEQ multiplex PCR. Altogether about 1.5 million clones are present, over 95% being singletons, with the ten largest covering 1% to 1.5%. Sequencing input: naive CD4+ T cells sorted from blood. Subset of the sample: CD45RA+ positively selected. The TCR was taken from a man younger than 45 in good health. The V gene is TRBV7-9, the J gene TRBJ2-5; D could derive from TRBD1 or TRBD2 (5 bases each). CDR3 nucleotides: TGTGCCAGCAGAACCGGGGCCGGGCCTGGGACCCAGTACTTC. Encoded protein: CASRTGAGPGTQYF.